These 16 T cell receptor beta chains came from one sample sequenced in a study of shared clonotypes between healthy human individuals. Profiling relied on immunoSEQ multiplex PCR, and the TCRdb table lists in-frame clones only, not all of them. Of about 2 million clones listed, about 95% are singletons. Naive CD8 cells, CD45RO-negative and positively selected for CCR7, excluded terminally differentiated effector memory CD45RA+ cells. The sequencing sample was made of naive CD8+ T cells sorted from blood. Every receptor here comes from a man aged 18 to 30 in good health.

As concerns this clone: A read error may account for a junction end that differs from germline. The chain joins TRBV30 to TRBJ2-1; D is unclear. Germline CDR1 is GTSNPN and CDR2 is SVGIG (reference sequence). The CDR3 is 11 amino acids. The CDR3 nucleotides are TGTGCCTGGAGTGGTGGCTTCGAGCTGTTCTTC. Translating it yields CAWSGGFELFF.

This clone showed up just once. The chain recombines TRBV25-1 with TRBJ1-1; TRBD1 might be the D (5 bases). Deletions cut 2 bases from V and 4 bases from J, with 8 bases between. This CDR3 contains 13 residues. The germline V gene encodes CDR1 MGHDK and CDR2 SYGVNS. The CDR3 here is CASSEGGGTEAFF. The DNA of the CDR3 is TGTGCCAGCAGTGAAGGGGGTGGCACTGAAGCTTTCTTT.

This chain connects TRBV9 to TRBJ1-5; 12 nucleotides align to TRBD1. CDR3 length equals 14 residues. CDR1 is SGDLS, CDR2 YYNGEE, per germline. The junction had 4 bases not matched to a gene; V was cut back by 4 bases and J by 8 bases. The CDR3 coding sequence is TGTGCCAGCAGCCCGGGACAGGGGGCCGAGCCCCAGCATTTT. This codes for CASSPGQGAEPQHF.

CDR3 amino acids: CASSYGTAIGEQFF. The CDR3, as DNA: TGTGCCAGCAGTTACGGGACCGCCATCGGTGAGCAGTTCTTC. The chain uses TRBV6-5 and TRBJ2-1, with D possibly called TRBD1 or TRBD2 (5 bases each). Trimming removed 2 bases from V and 9 bases from J, with 14 bases in between. The CDR3 is 14 amino acids. The germline V gene encodes CDR1 MNHEY and CDR2 SVGAGI.

This rearrangement joins TRBV6-5 to TRBJ1-1; the D is unclear. The CDR3 contains 13 residues. Trimming cost V 6 bases and J 2 bases, with 10 bases left between them. Germline CDR1 MNHEY, CDR2 SVGAGI. The CDR3 DNA is TGTGCCAGCAGAGAGGACGGTAACACTGAAGCTTTCTTT. Protein product: CASREDGNTEAFF.

The chain uses TRBV5-6 and TRBJ2-2; unclear D gene. V shed 0 bases and J shed 5 bases, with 5 bases lying between them. The germline V gene encodes CDR1 SGHDT and CDR2 YYEEEE. CDR3 length: 13 amino acids. The CDR3 region is CASSLGPTGELFF. The CDR3 nucleotides are TGTGCCAGCAGCTTGGGGCCTACCGGGGAGCTGTTTTTT.

The chain recombines TRBV4-1 with TRBJ1-2; TRBD1 aligns across 12 bases. Unmatched junction bases numbered 8, after V lost 3 bases and J lost 3 bases. The CDR3 is made up of 17 amino acids. Germline CDR1 MGHRA, CDR2 YSYEKL. The CDR3 bases are TGCGCCAGCAGCCAGAGGGACAGGGGGCGCTGGGACTATGGCTACACCTTC. This encodes CASSQRDRGRWDYGYTF.

CDR3 residues: CASSRSSGSGNEQFF. The DNA for the CDR3 is TGCGCCAGCAGCCGGTCAAGCGGGAGCGGTAATGAGCAGTTCTTC. The chain joins TRBV4-3 to TRBJ2-1; the match to TRBD2 covers 8 bases. The V and J ends lost 4 bases and 7 bases, in that order; junction bases with no gene match: 9. In germline, CDR1 is LGHNA, CDR2 YSLEER. The CDR3 is made up of 15 amino acids.

The chain employs TRBV4-3 and TRBJ2-7; possible D gene TRBD1, 6 bases. Germline CDR1 is LGHNA and CDR2 is YSLEER. The ends were cut back, 0 bases at V and 0 bases at J, with 15 bases in the middle. The CDR3 runs 17 residues. The CDR3 here is CASSQDSTGRTSYEQYF. CDR3 in DNA: TGCGCCAGCAGCCAAGATTCAACAGGGCGAACCTCCTACGAGCAGTACTTC.

The genes are TRBV28 and TRBJ2-1, with D tentatively TRBD2 (5 bases). V gave up 2 bases and J gave up 9 bases, with 14 bases separating them. CDR3 length: 14 amino acids. Germline lookup yields CDR1 MDHEN and CDR2 SYDVKM. As DNA, the CDR3 is TGTGCCAGCAGTTTACGGGGTAGCGTCTTTGAGCAGTTCTTC. Amino acids: CASSLRGSVFEQFF.

The rearrangement uses TRBV15 and TRBJ2-1, with 9 bases that match TRBD1. Germline V gives CDR1 LNHNV, CDR2 YYDKDF (reference sequence). The trim removed 0 bases at V and 4 bases at J, leaving 4 bases unmatched. The CDR3 has 16 amino acids. CDR3 bases: TGTGCCACCAGCAGAGATCGGACAGGGGTTTACAATGAGCAGTTCTTC. Translation gives CATSRDRTGVYNEQFF.

The rearrangement joins TRBV27 to TRBJ2-5, with TRBD2 matching 7 bases. V gave up 4 bases and J gave up 2 bases; unmatched junction bases: 16. Germline V lookup: CDR1 MNHEY, CDR2 SMNVEV (reference sequence). The CDR3 extends over 18 amino acids. The CDR3 region is CASSSWARQRDAQETQYF. The CDR3 nucleotides are TGTGCCAGCAGTTCTTGGGCCCGGCAGCGGGATGCGCAAGAGACCCAGTACTTC.

The chain employs TRBV6-5 and TRBJ2-7; 7 nucleotides agree with TRBD2. V lost 1 base to trimming and J lost 3 bases; unmatched junction nucleotides: 6. Per germline, CDR1 MNHEY and CDR2 SVGAGI. The CDR3 sequence is 15 residues long. The CDR3 here is CASSYFGAGLYEQYF. The CDR3 DNA sequence: TGTGCCAGCAGTTACTTCGGAGCGGGACTCTACGAGCAGTACTTC.

The chain carries TRBV11-2 and TRBJ2-3; TRBD2 agrees at 7 bases. Germline CDR1 SGHAT, CDR2 FQNNGV. V shed 1 base and J 3 bases; nucleotides not matched to a gene: 4. This CDR3 comprises 15 residues. CDR3 amino acids: CASSLGAGITDTQYF. In DNA form, the CDR3 reads TGTGCCAGCAGCTTAGGAGCGGGGATAACAGATACGCAGTATTTT.

The sample holds a few counts of this clone. This chain joins TRBV27 and TRBJ1-2; 10 bases agree with TRBD1. The CDR3 runs 15 residues. Unmatched junction bases numbered 10, after V lost 5 bases and J lost 7 bases. The V gene's germline CDR1 is MNHEY and CDR2 SMNVEV (reference sequence). The CDR3, as DNA: TGTGCCAGCAGTATGGTCCCCGGGACAGGGGCTGGCTACACCTTC. This codes for CASSMVPGTGAGYTF.

Regarding this clone: A much bigger clone sits one base away, suggesting this may be a read error. V is TRBV5-4 and J is TRBJ2-7; D gene uncertain. Trimming left V 2 bases short and J 2 bases short, with 2 bases between. From germline, CDR1 is SGHNT and CDR2 YYREEE (reference sequence). This CDR3 comprises 11 residues. As DNA, the CDR3 is TGTGCCAGCAGCTTTGCCTACGAGCAGTACTTC. Encoded protein: CASSFAYEQYF.